This T cell receptor beta chain comes out of a study of T cells in Graves' hyperthyroidism and ophthalmopathy. About the research overall: The initial diagnosis was the point when peripheral blood was collected, ahead of any treatment. Notes on the study in general: Before onset, ophthalmopathy was predicted by the model a median about six months earlier. Blood held most thyroid clonotypes expanded above 0.001 frequency.

Each 10 ml fresh peripheral blood draw supplied the PBMCs. V shed 5 bases and J 5 bases; nucleotides not matched to a gene: 12. This CDR3 is built from 16 residues. Per the germline V gene, CDR1 is DFQATT and CDR2 is SNEGSKA (reference sequence). This clonotype was picked up many times. Its specificity is not known. From RNA transcripts, TCR beta CDR3 regions were amplified. Using the HTBI primer set, a first-round RT-PCR was run on the TCR CDR3. TCRdb re-analysed the multiplex PCR reads in MiXCR, keeping a single row per CDR3 protein. The repertoire holds approximately 350,000 distinct CDR3 sequences, with 13% to 15% as singletons.

This clonotype was obtained from a woman between 55 and 75 years old with Graves' ophthalmopathy. The sample comprised blood. The chain couples TRBV20-1 to TRBJ2-3; 11 bases line up with TRBD2. CDR3 bases: TGCAGTGCTGAAGTTTTAGCGGGAGGGCCGATAGATACGCAGTATTTT. Residues: CSAEVLAGGPIDTQYF.